These 27 T cell receptor beta chains came from one sample sequenced in a study of CD4 T cells in relation to SARS-CoV-2 and coronaviruses. No antigen is known for these receptors. Before the COVID-19 pandemic, during about 2010-2018, CD4+ T cells were taken from unexposed donors. Isolation of CD4+ T cells took place after around 11 days in culture. The method was immunoSEQ multiplex PCR; TCRdb's version includes in-frame clones alone and lacks a portion of them. The profile shows around 25,000 clones, about four fifths of them singletons. The sample was CD4+ T cells from PBMCs, cultured in vitro. The receptor source for this set is a human donor in good health.

CDR3 sequence (DNA): TGTGCCAGCAGTTTATGGGCCGGGAACTACGAGCAGTACTTC. Amino acids: CASSLWAGNYEQYF. The V gene is TRBV28, the J gene TRBJ2-7, with D possibly matching TRBD2 (5 bases). CDR1 is MDHEN and CDR2 is SYDVKM in the germline V gene. Trimming removed 0 bases from V and 3 bases from J, with 9 bases in between. CDR3 length: 14 amino acids.

The chain joins TRBV11-2 to TRBJ2-1, with D tentatively TRBD2 (6 bases). The V end was cut by 5 bases, the J end by 4 bases, with 15 bases between. CDR3 size: 15 residues. The germline gives CDR1 SGHAT, CDR2 FQNNGV. DNA for the CDR3: TGTGCCAGCAGCCCCCCCGGGAGCCCATACAATGAGCAGTTCTTC. This codes for CASSPPGSPYNEQFF.

The rearrangement uses TRBV12-5 and TRBJ2-6; D is perhaps TRBD1 or TRBD2 (5 bases each). The V gene's germline CDR1 is LGHNT and CDR2 FRNRAP. The CDR3 totals 20 residues. Trimming took 2 bases from V and 0 from J, leaving 20 bases between them. The CDR3 here is CASGLSWDRSGTSGANVLTF. The CDR3 DNA sequence: TGTGCTAGTGGTTTGTCATGGGACCGCTCGGGAACCTCTGGGGCCAACGTCCTGACTTTC.

The chain uses TRBV9 and TRBJ1-1, with a weak D call TRBD1 (5 bases). The germline V gene encodes CDR1 SGDLS and CDR2 YYNGEE. V dropped 0 bases and J dropped 10 bases, with 16 bases sitting between them. This CDR3 is 14 amino acids long. The CDR3 DNA is TGTGCCAGCAGCGTAGGTGGGAAAGGGGCAACAGCTTTCTTT. This gives the protein CASSVGGKGATAFF.

In this sample, this clone turned up a few times. The chain has TRBV4-1 and TRBJ1-1; TRBD1 might be the D (6 bases). The CDR3 runs to 16 residues. V was cut by 0 bases and J by 8 bases, with 19 bases left in between. Germline assignment: CDR1 MGHRA and CDR2 YSYEKL. The CDR3 is CASSQDPPGQGREAFF. The CDR3 DNA reads as TGCGCCAGCAGCCAAGATCCTCCGGGACAAGGCCGGGAAGCTTTCTTT.

J is TRBJ2-3 and V is TRBV6-1; perhaps TRBD1 as D (5 bases). The CDR3 totals 16 residues. Germline V gene sequence: CDR1 MNHNS, CDR2 SASEGT. Trimming shortened V by 3 bases and J by 2 bases, and 15 bases separated the two germline ends. The CDR3 reads CASSDAGAGHTDTQYF. The DNA for the CDR3 is TGTGCCAGCAGTGACGCTGGGGCAGGGCACACAGATACGCAGTATTTT.

This chain uses TRBV2 with TRBJ2-5; 16 nucleotides line up with TRBD2. V lost 6 bases to trimming and J lost 5 bases; unmatched junction nucleotides: 9. This CDR3 is built from 17 residues. CDR1 is SNHLY, CDR2 FYNNEI, per germline. CDR3 loop: CASRPAGTSGRAETQYF. CDR3 in DNA: TGTGCCAGCAGACCAGCTGGGACTAGCGGGAGGGCGGAGACCCAGTACTTC.

The sample holds one count of this clone. The chain combines TRBV5-1 with TRBJ2-3; 7 bases agree with TRBD1. V was pared by 0 bases and J by 5 bases, with 12 bases of the junction left unmatched. Per the germline V gene, CDR1 is SGHRS and CDR2 is YFSETQ. The CDR3 is made up of 17 amino acids. DNA for the CDR3: TGCGCCAGCAGCTTGGGGGGCACGACAGGGATGGAAGATACGCAGTATTTT. Amino acids: CASSLGGTTGMEDTQYF.

The chain employs TRBV18 and TRBJ2-7; the match to TRBD1 covers 10 bases. Germline V gene sequence: CDR1 KGHSH, CDR2 LQKENI. J gave up 2 bases and V 2 bases, and 0 bases lay outside the gene matches. This CDR3 spans 14 amino acids. The CDR3 region has the DNA TGTGCCAGCTCACCAGGGACAGGGGCCTACGAGCAGTACTTC. Amino acid sequence: CASSPGTGAYEQYF. The full variable domain, its missing parts supplied by reference TRBV18 and TRBJ2-7, is NAGVMQNPRHLVRRRGQEARLRCSPMKGHSHVYWYRQLPEEGLKFMVYLQKENIIDESGMPKERFSAEFPKEGPSILRIQQVVRGDSAAYFCASSPGTGAYEQYFGPGTRLTVT.

The J gene is TRBJ1-2, the V gene TRBV7-9; D is unresolved. CDR3 length equals 12 residues. The ends were cut back, 5 bases at V and 3 bases at J, with 7 bases in the middle. Germline values: CDR1 SEHNR, CDR2 FQNEAQ (reference sequence). CDR3: CASSTLDYGYTF. CDR3 coding DNA: TGTGCCAGCAGCACCTTGGACTATGGCTACACCTTC.

The chain links TRBV29-1 to TRBJ2-3; 8 bases map to TRBD2. The V segment lost 5 bases and the J segment 5 bases; nucleotides outside the gene matches: 6. The CDR3 is made up of 13 amino acids. Germline V gene sequence: CDR1 SQVTM, CDR2 ANQGSEA. As DNA, the CDR3 is TGCAGCGTTAGCGGGAGAGTGAGAGATACGCAGTATTTT. Its translation: CSVSGRVRDTQYF.

This clone was detected only a few times. The V and J genes are TRBV29-1 and TRBJ1-2, with D maybe TRBD1 (6 bases). Germline CDR1 reads SQVTM; CDR2 reads ANQGSEA. The CDR3 length is 12 residues. Trimming took off 7 bases at V and 5 bases at J, with 14 bases between the two ends. CDR3 in DNA: TGCAGCGGGCTGACAGGCGATTATGGCTACACCTTC. This encodes CSGLTGDYGYTF.

V is TRBV5-1 and J is TRBJ2-1; D is unclear. Germline assignment: CDR1 SGHRS and CDR2 YFSETQ. The CDR3 spans 14 residues. V lost 0 bases, J lost 5 bases, and 9 bases lay in between. The CDR3 here is CASSLVSGNNEQFF. As DNA, the CDR3 is TGCGCCAGCAGCTTGGTGTCAGGTAACAATGAGCAGTTCTTC.

The CDR3 region has the DNA TGTGCCACCAGTGACCCCGGCGGGGGGGCGGGATATGGCTACACCTTC. Its protein product is CATSDPGGGAGYGYTF. The chain couples TRBV24-1 to TRBJ1-2, with a tentative D call TRBD1 (6 bases). Trimming cost V 4 bases and J 5 bases, with 19 bases left between them. The CDR3 is 16 residues long. CDR1 is KGHDR and CDR2 is SFDVKD in the germline V gene.

This sequence joins TRBV10-3 and TRBJ2-2; D is undetermined. V was trimmed by 2 bases and J by 2 bases, leaving 3 bases between them. Germline CDR1 ENHRY, CDR2 SYGVKD. The CDR3 has 13 residues. CDR3 residues: CAISEVNTGELFF. CDR3 nucleotides: TGTGCCATCAGTGAGGTAAACACCGGGGAGCTGTTTTTT.

The chain is built from TRBV25-1 and TRBJ1-2, with 8 nucleotides matching TRBD1. Looked up from germline, CDR1 is MGHDK and CDR2 is SYGVNS. This CDR3 is 13 amino acids long. After removal of 1 base from V and 8 bases from J, the junction contained 3 bases not matched to a gene. CDR3 amino acids: CASSEWDRRGYTF. The CDR3 coding sequence is TGTGCCAGCAGTGAATGGGACAGGAGGGGCTACACCTTC.

The rearrangement uses TRBV3-1 (or the pseudogene TRBV3-2) and TRBJ2-7; maybe TRBD1 (5 bases). This CDR3 has 14 amino acids. V was trimmed by 4 bases and J by 5 bases, leaving 15 bases between them. Germline CDR1 LGHDT, CDR2 YNNKEL (reference sequence). This CDR3 reads CASSRRGGQNEQYF. The CDR3 DNA reads TGTGCCAGCAGCCGTAGGGGTGGACAAAACGAGCAGTACTTC.

In its sample, this clone was seen once. The chain combines TRBV3-1 (or the pseudogene TRBV3-2) with TRBJ1-2; TRBD1 matches at 8 bases. Germline CDR1 LGHDT, CDR2 YNNKEL (reference sequence). V was clipped by 3 bases and J by 6 bases; unmatched bases: 9. There are 15 residues in the CDR3. CDR3: CASSHRGQDGNGYTF. The CDR3 coding sequence is TGTGCCAGCAGCCACAGGGGGCAGGATGGAAATGGCTACACCTTC.

The chain combines TRBV28 with TRBJ2-7; TRBD1 is a possible D gene (6 bases). Germline V gives CDR1 MDHEN, CDR2 SYDVKM. The CDR3 is 16 residues long. Trimming took 3 bases from V and 1 from J, leaving 16 bases between them. DNA of the CDR3: TGTGCCAGCAGTTTTCGTATCAGGGGAAGTTCCTACGAGCAGTACTTC. It codes for CASSFRIRGSSYEQYF.

This clone came up once. The chain links TRBV12-3 or TRBV12-4 to TRBJ2-5; D unresolved. The V end lost 7 bases, the J end lost 1 base, and 10 bases lay between the germline ends. CDR3 length equals 13 residues. The chain's CDR3 is CASTNSFQETQYF. DNA of the CDR3: TGTGCCAGCACCAACAGTTTCCAAGAGACCCAGTACTTC.

The V and J genes are TRBV7-8 and TRBJ2-3, with D tentatively TRBD1 (6 bases). This CDR3 comprises 14 residues. Germline CDR1 is SGHVS and CDR2 is FQNEAQ. The V end was cut by 6 bases, the J end by 2 bases, with 12 bases between. The CDR3 DNA reads as TGTGCCAGCAGGCTGGACAGTTCCACAGATACGCAGTATTTT. Translated: CASRLDSSTDTQYF.

This rearrangement joins TRBV11-2 to TRBJ1-1, with a tentative D call TRBD1 (5 bases). Germline CDR1 reads SGHAT; CDR2 reads FQNNGV. Trimming removed 4 bases from V and 0 bases from J, with 12 bases in between. CDR3 length equals 15 residues. This chain's CDR3 is CASSSGTGMNTEAFF. The CDR3 coding sequence is TGTGCCAGCAGCTCCGGGACGGGGATGAACACTGAAGCTTTCTTT.

The chain uses TRBV6-5 and TRBJ2-7; TRBD1 agrees at 7 bases. V lost 0 bases, J lost 1 base, and 3 bases stayed unmatched. This CDR3 spans 15 amino acids. The V gene's germline CDR1 is MNHEY and CDR2 SVGAGI. The CDR3 DNA reads as TGTGCCAGCAGTTACTCGGCAGGGGGTTCCTACGAGCAGTACTTC. Encoded protein: CASSYSAGGSYEQYF.

This chain uses TRBV4-2 with TRBJ2-1; D not certain. This CDR3 comprises 15 residues. Trimming took 0 bases from V and 4 from J, leaving 10 bases between them. The germline gives CDR1 LGHNA, CDR2 YNFKEQ. CDR3 loop: CASSQDPDGYNEQFF. DNA for the CDR3: TGTGCCAGCAGCCAAGACCCGGACGGATACAATGAGCAGTTCTTC.

The rearrangement links TRBV27 to TRBJ2-7; 7 bases are shared with TRBD1. CDR3 length: 14 residues. Per the germline V gene, CDR1 is MNHEY and CDR2 is SMNVEV (reference sequence). The trim removed 5 bases at V and 6 bases at J, leaving 10 bases unmatched. CDR3 region: CASSSHRGPREQYF. The CDR3 region has the DNA TGTGCCAGCAGTAGCCACAGGGGTCCACGCGAGCAGTACTTC.

The V gene is TRBV6-5, the J gene TRBJ1-1; D is ambiguous. This CDR3 is 15 amino acids long. From germline, CDR1 is MNHEY and CDR2 SVGAGI. The V gene lost 5 bases and the J gene lost 11 bases, with 24 bases spanning the gap. The CDR3: CASSPTWLATSAAFF. The DNA for the CDR3 is TGTGCCAGCAGTCCTACTTGGCTGGCAACCTCGGCGGCTTTCTTT.

The genes are TRBV14 and TRBJ1-1, with unresolved D. The CDR3 covers 15 residues. The germline CDR1 and CDR2 sequences are SGHDN and FVKESK. V gave up 1 base and J gave up 1 base, with 10 bases separating them. The CDR3 here is CASSQVAGSNTEAFF. CDR3 nucleotides: TGTGCCAGCAGCCAAGTGGCAGGATCGAACACTGAAGCTTTCTTT.